This T cell receptor (beta chain) was documented in a study of T cell clonotyping in hematopoietic cell transplantation. Generated by immunoSEQ multiplex PCR, the TCRdb table keeps only in-frame clones and is missing some. Counted here are just under 5,500 clones, about 30% occurring once; the ten biggest clones make up 13% to 15%. There are 12 residues in the CDR3. Germline values: CDR1 GTSNPN, CDR2 SVGIG (reference sequence). Trimming removed 6 bases from V and 0 bases from J, with 3 bases in between. This clone was recorded a few times. Samples: about 28 days before transplant, then days 30, 100 and 180 after.

The material sequenced was peripheral blood mononuclear cells, taken 180 days after allogeneic stem cell transplant. The clonotype was recovered from a male patient aged 35-50 years who had an allogeneic stem cell transplant from an unrelated donor, so the T cells may come from the graft donor. Some clones in this sample may be carry-over from other donors' samples. V gene TRBV30 combines with J gene TRBJ2-6, with D hard to call. CDR3 residues: CACRSGANVLTF. CDR3 nucleotide sequence: TGTGCCTGTCGCTCTGGGGCCAACGTCCTGACTTTC.